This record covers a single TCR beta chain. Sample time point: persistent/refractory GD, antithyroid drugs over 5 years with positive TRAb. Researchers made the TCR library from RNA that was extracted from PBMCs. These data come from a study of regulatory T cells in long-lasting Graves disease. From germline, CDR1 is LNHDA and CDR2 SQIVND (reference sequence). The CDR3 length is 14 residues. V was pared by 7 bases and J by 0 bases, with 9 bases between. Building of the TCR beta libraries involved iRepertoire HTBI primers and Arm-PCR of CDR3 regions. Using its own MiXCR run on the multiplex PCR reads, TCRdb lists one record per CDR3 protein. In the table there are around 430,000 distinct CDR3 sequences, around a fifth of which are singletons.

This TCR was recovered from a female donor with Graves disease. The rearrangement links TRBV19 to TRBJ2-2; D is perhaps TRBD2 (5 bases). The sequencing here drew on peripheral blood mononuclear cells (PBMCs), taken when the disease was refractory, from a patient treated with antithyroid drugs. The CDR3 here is CASTPLANTGELFF. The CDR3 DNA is TGTGCCAGTACCCCACTAGCGAACACCGGGGAGCTGTTTTTT.